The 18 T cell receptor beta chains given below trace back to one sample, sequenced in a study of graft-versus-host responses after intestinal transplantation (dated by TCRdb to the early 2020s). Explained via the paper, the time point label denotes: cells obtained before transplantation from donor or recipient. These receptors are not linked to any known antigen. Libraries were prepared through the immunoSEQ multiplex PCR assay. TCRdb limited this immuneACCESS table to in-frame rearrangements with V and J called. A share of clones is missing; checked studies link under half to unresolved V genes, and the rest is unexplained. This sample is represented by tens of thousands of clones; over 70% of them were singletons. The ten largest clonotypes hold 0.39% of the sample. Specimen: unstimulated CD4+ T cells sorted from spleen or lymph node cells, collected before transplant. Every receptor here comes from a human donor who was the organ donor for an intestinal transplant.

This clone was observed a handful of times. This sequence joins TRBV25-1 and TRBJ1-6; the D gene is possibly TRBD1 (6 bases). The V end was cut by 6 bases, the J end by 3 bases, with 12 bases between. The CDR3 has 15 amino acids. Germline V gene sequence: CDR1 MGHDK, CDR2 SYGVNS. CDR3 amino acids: CASREDRSYNSPLHF. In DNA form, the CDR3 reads TGTGCCAGCAGAGAGGACAGAAGCTATAATTCACCCCTCCACTTT.

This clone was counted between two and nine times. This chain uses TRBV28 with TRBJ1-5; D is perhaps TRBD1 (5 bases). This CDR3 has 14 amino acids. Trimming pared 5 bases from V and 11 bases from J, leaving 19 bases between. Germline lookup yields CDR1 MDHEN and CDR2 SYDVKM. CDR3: CASSPPGQGKSQHF. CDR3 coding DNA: TGTGCCAGCAGTCCTCCGGGCCAGGGCAAGTCCCAGCATTTT.

The DNA for the CDR3 is TGTGCCAGCACCGGGGAAGGAGATAGCAATCAGCCCCAGCATTTT. This translates into CASTGEGDSNQPQHF. This chain uses TRBV2 with TRBJ1-5; no clear D gene. The CDR3 loop spans 15 amino acids. Per the germline V gene, CDR1 is SNHLY and CDR2 is FYNNEI. V gave up 7 bases and J gave up 0 bases, with 13 bases separating them.

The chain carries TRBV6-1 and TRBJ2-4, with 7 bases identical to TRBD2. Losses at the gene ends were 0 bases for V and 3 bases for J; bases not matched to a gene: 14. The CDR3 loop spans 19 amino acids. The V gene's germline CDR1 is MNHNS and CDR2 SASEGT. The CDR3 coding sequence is TGTGCCAGCAGTGAAGCGCGAGGAGGAGGGAGGGGCGGCAAAAACATTCAGTACTTC. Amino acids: CASSEARGGGRGGKNIQYF.

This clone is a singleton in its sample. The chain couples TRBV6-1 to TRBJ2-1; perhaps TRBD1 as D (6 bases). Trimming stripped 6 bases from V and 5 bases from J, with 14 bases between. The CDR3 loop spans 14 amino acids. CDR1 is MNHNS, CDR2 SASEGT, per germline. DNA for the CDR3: TGTGCCAGCAGGGGGGCCCCACCTCACAATGAGCAGTTCTTC. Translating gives CASRGAPPHNEQFF.

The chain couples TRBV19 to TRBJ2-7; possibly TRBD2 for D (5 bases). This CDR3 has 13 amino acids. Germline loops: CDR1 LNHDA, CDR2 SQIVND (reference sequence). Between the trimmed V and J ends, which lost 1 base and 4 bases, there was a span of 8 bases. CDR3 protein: CASSIGSGYEQYV. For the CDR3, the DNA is TGTGCCAGTAGTATAGGCAGCGGTTACGAGCAGTACGTC.

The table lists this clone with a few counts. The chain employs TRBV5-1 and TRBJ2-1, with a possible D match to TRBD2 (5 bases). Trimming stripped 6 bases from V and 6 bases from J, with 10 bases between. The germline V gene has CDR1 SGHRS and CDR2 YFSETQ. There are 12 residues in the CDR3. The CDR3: CASIGGINEQFF. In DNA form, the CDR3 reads TGCGCCAGCATAGGAGGCATCAATGAGCAGTTCTTC.

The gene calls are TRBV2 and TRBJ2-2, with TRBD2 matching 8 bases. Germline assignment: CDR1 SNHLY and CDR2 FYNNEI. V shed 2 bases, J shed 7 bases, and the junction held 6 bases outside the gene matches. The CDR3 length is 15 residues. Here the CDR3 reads CASSEPGLVIGELFF. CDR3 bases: TGTGCCAGCAGTGAACCGGGACTAGTAATCGGGGAGCTGTTTTTT.

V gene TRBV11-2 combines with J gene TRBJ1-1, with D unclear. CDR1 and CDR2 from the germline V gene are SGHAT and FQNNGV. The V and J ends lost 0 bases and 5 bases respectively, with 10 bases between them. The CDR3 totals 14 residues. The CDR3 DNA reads TGTGCCAGCAGCTTAGATTCTCCCGGGACTGAAGCTTTCTTT. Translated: CASSLDSPGTEAFF.

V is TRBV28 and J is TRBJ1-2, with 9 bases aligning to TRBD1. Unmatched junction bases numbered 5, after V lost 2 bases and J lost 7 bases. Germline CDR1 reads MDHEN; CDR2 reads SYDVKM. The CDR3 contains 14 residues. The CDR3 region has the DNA TGTGCCAGCAGTTTAACAGGGGGCGCTTTTGGCTACACCTTC. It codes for CASSLTGGAFGYTF.

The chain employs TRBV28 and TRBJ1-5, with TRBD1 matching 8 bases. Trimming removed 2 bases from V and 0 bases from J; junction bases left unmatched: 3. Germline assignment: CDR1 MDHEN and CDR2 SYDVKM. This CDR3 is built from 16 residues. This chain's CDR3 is CASSLTGTGSNQPQHF. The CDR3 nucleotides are TGTGCCAGCAGTTTAACCGGGACAGGTAGCAATCAGCCCCAGCATTTT.

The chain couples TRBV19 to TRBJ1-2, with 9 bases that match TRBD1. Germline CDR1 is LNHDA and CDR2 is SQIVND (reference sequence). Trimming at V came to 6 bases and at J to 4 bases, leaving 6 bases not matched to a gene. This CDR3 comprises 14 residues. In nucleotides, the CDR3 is TGTGCCAGTAGCGACTACAGGGGGCCCTATGGCTACACCTTC. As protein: CASSDYRGPYGYTF.

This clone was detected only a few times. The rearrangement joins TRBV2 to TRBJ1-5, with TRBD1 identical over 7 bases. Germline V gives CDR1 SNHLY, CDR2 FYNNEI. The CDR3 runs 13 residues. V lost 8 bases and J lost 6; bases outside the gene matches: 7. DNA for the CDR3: TGTGCCAGCCAACAGGGGAAGGCTCAGCCCCAGCATTTT. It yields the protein CASQQGKAQPQHF. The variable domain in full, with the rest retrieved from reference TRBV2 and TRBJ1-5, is EPEVTQTPSHQVTQMGQEVILRCVPISNHLYFYWYRQILGQKVEFLVSFYNNEISEKSEIFDDQFSVERPDGSNFTLKIRSTKLEDSAMYFCASQQGKAQPQHFGDGTRLSIL.

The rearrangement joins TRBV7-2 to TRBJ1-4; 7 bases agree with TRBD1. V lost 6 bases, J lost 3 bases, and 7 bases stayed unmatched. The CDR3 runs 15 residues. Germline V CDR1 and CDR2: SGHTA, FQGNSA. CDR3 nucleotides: TGTGCCAGCAGGCCAGGGGGTACCCCTAATGAAAAACTGTTTTTT. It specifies CASRPGGTPNEKLFF.

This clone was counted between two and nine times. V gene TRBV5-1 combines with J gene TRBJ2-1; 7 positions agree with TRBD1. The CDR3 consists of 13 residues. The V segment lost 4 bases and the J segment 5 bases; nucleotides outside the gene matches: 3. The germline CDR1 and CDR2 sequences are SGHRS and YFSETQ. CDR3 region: CASSDRVDNEQFF. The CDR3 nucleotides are TGCGCCAGCAGCGACAGGGTAGACAATGAGCAGTTCTTC.

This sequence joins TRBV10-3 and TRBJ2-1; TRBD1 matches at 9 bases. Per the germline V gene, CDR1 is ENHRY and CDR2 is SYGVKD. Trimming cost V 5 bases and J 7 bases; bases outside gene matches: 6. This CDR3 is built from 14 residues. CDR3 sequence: CAISMAGTGNEQFF. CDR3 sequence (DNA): TGTGCCATCAGTATGGCCGGGACAGGGAATGAGCAGTTCTTC.

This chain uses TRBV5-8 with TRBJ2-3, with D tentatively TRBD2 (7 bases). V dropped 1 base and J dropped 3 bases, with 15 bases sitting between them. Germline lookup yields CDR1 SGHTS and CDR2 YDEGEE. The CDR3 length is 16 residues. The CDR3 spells CASSLQRGGSTDTQYF. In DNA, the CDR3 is TGTGCCAGCAGCTTGCAAAGGGGGGGAAGTACAGATACGCAGTATTTT.

This CDR3 is CASSPWGHLSNEQFF. CDR3 DNA: TGTGCCAGCTCACCATGGGGACATCTGTCAAATGAGCAGTTCTTC. The genes are TRBV18 and TRBJ2-1; weak D call: TRBD1 (6 bases). The germline V and J ends were trimmed by 2 bases and 7 bases, with 15 bases remaining between them. Germline loops: CDR1 KGHSH, CDR2 LQKENI. This CDR3 has 15 residues.